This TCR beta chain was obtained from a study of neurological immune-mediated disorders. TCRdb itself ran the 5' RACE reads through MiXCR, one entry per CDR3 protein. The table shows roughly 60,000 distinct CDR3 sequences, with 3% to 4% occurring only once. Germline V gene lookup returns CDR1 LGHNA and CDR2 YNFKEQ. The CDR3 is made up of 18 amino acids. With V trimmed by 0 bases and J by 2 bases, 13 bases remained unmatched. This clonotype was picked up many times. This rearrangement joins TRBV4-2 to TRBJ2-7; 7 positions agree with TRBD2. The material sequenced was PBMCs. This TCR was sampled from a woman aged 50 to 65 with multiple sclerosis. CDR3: CASSQEFVASGLTYEQYF. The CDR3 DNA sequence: TGTGCCAGCAGCCAAGAGTTTGTTGCTAGCGGTCTTACCTACGAGCAGTACTTC.